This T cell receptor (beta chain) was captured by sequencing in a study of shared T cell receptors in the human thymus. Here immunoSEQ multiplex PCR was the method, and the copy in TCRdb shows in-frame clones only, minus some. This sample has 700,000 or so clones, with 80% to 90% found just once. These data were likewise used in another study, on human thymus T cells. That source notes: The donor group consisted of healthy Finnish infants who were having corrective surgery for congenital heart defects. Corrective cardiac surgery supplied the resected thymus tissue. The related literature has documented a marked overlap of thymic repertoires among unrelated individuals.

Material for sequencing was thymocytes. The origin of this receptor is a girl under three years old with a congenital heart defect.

The CDR3 sequence: CASSQTQGTLYF. The CDR3 DNA follows: TGTGCCAGCAGTCAAACACAGGGAACACTGTACTTC. This chain links TRBV6-6 with TRBJ2-7; D may be TRBD1 (6 bases). The CDR3 length is 12 residues. Germline CDR1 MNHNY, CDR2 SVGAGI (reference sequence). The V end lost 5 bases, the J end lost 12 bases, and 17 bases lay between the germline ends.